This T cell receptor beta chain comes out of a study of T cells after yellow fever vaccination (dated by TCRdb to about 2019). About the full investigation: The SMART-Seq v4 Ultra Low Input RNA kit was used to prepare libraries from fractions with low cell numbers. Blood was collected at multiple timepoints before and after primary and secondary immunization, and bulk PBMC replicates and cell subsets were isolated. To follow T-cell clones before and after both primary and booster YFV17D yellow fever vaccination, bulk TCR alpha and beta repertoires underwent longitudinal sequencing. Two healthy male donors made up the cohort, one aged 18 to 29 years and the other aged 30 to 40 years.

TCR cDNA was synthesized by 5'RACE template switching, through which a universal primer site and unique molecular identifiers were introduced. Priming for cDNA synthesis came from both the TCR alpha and TCR beta constant segments. Library amplification involved two PCR steps, and the second step added sample barcodes and sequencing adapters. Sequencing of the libraries was done on either Illumina HiSeq 2500 (2x100 bp) or NovaSeq (2x150 bp). Per the authors' processing: MIGEC handled demultiplexing of reads and collapsing into UMI consensus sequences, while MiXCR performed V(D)J alignment. Vaccine-responding clonotypes were defined with edgeR using replicate PBMC samples, requiring FDR below 0.01 and a log2 fold change above 5 up to day 15. Each bulk clonotype received a CD4 or CD8 identity based on whether the sequenced CD4 or CD8 repertoire contained that clonotype at higher abundance. TCRdb reprocessing: public reads trimmed at Q25 with fastp, clones called with MiXCR, in-frame beta chains kept. Each record represents a unique CDR3 protein, reported with the most common genes and DNA among its rows. TCRdb's processing, not the study's, gives the V and J calls here. The sample table contains some 560,000 distinct CDR3 sequences; only one count was recorded for about 19% of them. Of the sample, roughly an eighth falls within the top ten clones.

Turning to this clonotype: What antigen it recognizes has not been identified. The input lacks base qualities; no much larger clone sits a single base away.

From the cysteine up to the phenylalanine, the CDR3 has a length of 12 residues. Just the 36-base CDR3 DNA is kept, in frame starting at base 1. Trimming removed 2 bases from V and 10 bases from J, leaving 12 bases between the germline ends. Based on the germline V gene, the CDR1 and CDR2 sequences are MNHEY and SVGAGI. Beyond this particular receptor, the publication reports: Because the study included only a couple of donors, the extent to which the findings can be generalized is limited. Most clones expanded after primary vaccination (96% of CD4 and 88% of CD8) were re-detected after the booster, suggesting that broad memory maintenance occurred. Because abundant contaminating clonotypes from the bulk population could be contained in FACS-sorted repertoires, computational filtering was required. A small fraction of clonotypes showed up in both the CD4 and CD8 compartments, probably as a result of convergent recombination. Compared with the primary T-cell response, the secondary T-cell response was faster but weaker, reaching its peak on day 5 rather than on day 15.

Reading the label with the study, this specimen's treatment or condition is: live attenuated yellow fever vaccine strain. At each blood-draw timepoint, two biological replicates of bulk PBMCs were collected. A standard Ficoll-Paque protocol was used to isolate PBMCs from peripheral blood. TriZol was used to extract RNA from bulk PBMCs, from CD4 and CD8 fractions, and from dextramer-positive and dextramer-negative fractions. Sequenced material: PBMCs, taken 15 days after the yellow fever booster vaccination. The sequence was collected from a man aged 25-40 years who received the YFV17D yellow fever vaccine. This sequence uses TRBV6-5 and TRBJ2-7; the D gene is possibly TRBD1 or TRBD2, each agreeing over 5 bases. The CDR3 here reads CASSYGWGSQYF. The nucleotides are TGTGCCAGCAGTTACGGCTGGGGGAGTCAGTACTTC.